This T cell receptor beta chain originates from a study of shared clonotypes between healthy human individuals. The CDR3 runs 14 residues. Germline-derived CDR1 and CDR2 are SNHLY and FYNNEI. The V and J ends lost 8 bases and 0 bases, in that order; junction bases with no gene match: 5. Each unsorted PBMC replicate got 300 ng genomic DNA, roughly 30,000 genomes. The data were produced by immunoSEQ multiplex PCR, yet TCRdb's version contains in-frame clones alone and is incomplete. The sample contains about 530,000 clones, roughly 85% of which appear only once. Adults of Caucasian background living in Nashville, Tennessee made up all donors. Unsorted samples drew genomic DNA from about 100 million PBMCs.

The chain has TRBV2 and TRBJ2-5, with TRBD1 matching 8 bases. This receptor was obtained from a woman aged 40 to 50 in good health. Some clones in this sample may be carry-over from other donors' samples. The sequenced material came from PBMCs. CDR3 protein: CASRGQANQETQYF. The CDR3 DNA reads as TGTGCCAGCCGGGGACAGGCCAACCAAGAGACCCAGTACTTC.